A single sample is the source of the 6 T cell receptor beta chains below, sequenced in a study of cytomegalovirus exposure and HLA in healthy donors. TCRdb keeps only in-frame clones here, not all; method: immunoSEQ multiplex PCR. The sample shows 150,000 to 200,000 clones, roughly nine tenths of them seen only once. Sequencing used PBMCs. These receptors came from a woman younger than 45 in good health and CMV-seronegative.

The V gene is TRBV5-4, the J gene TRBJ2-1, with D unresolved. The V gene lost 3 bases and the J gene lost 10 bases, with 14 bases spanning the gap. CDR3 size: 13 residues. Germline V lookup: CDR1 SGHNT, CDR2 YYREEE (reference sequence). The CDR3 loop is CASSSGPLREQFF. DNA of the CDR3: TGTGCCAGCAGCTCCGGGCCCCTAAGGGAGCAGTTCTTC.

The chain joins TRBV9 to TRBJ1-4, with TRBD1 as a possible D gene (5 bases). Germline V CDR1 and CDR2: SGDLS, YYNGEE. The CDR3 sequence is 15 residues long. The V gene lost 0 bases and the J gene lost 7 bases, with 13 bases spanning the gap. The CDR3, as DNA: TGTGCCAGCAGCGTAGCGGGGGGAGCTGGTGAAAAACTGTTTTTT. The encoded protein is CASSVAGGAGEKLFF.

There are a few counts of this clone. This chain connects TRBV6-4 to TRBJ2-7; TRBD2 matches at 9 bases. Trimming removed 5 bases from V and 3 bases from J; junction bases left unmatched: 5. The CDR3 extends over 14 amino acids. Germline lookup yields CDR1 MRHNA and CDR2 SNTAGT. CDR3 DNA sequence: TGTGCCAGCAGTTGGACTAGCGCCCGCTACGAGCAGTACTTC. It encodes CASSWTSARYEQYF.

The rearrangement joins TRBV20-1 to TRBJ2-5; D is unresolved. Trimming left V 4 bases short and J 5 bases short, with 5 bases between. The germline V gene has CDR1 DFQATT and CDR2 SNEGSKA (reference sequence). CDR3 length: 10 residues. CDR3 in DNA: TGCAGTGCTATAGACGAGACCCAGTACTTC. It specifies CSAIDETQYF.

V and J are TRBV4-2 and TRBJ1-5; D is unresolved. The CDR3 is made up of 16 amino acids. Germline CDR1 LGHNA, CDR2 YNFKEQ. V lost 3 bases to trimming and J lost 1 base, with 13 bases between them. The CDR3 region is CASSHASGESNQPQHF. As DNA, the CDR3 is TGTGCCAGCAGCCATGCGAGCGGGGAGAGCAATCAGCCCCAGCATTTT.

This chain uses TRBV7-2 with TRBJ1-1; D unresolved. CDR3 length: 12 amino acids. Trimming pared 1 base from V and 8 bases from J, leaving 8 bases between. The germline gives CDR1 SGHTA, CDR2 FQGNSA. Here the CDR3 DNA reads TGTGCCAGCAGCTTAGAGCTGCCGGAAGCTTTCTTT. Protein: CASSLELPEAFF. The variable domain in full, completed from reference TRBV7-2 and TRBJ1-1, reads GAGVSQSPSNKVTEKGKDVELRCDPISGHTALYWYRQSLGQGLEFLIYFQGNSAPDKSGLPSDRFSAERTGGSVSTLTIQRTQQEDSAVYLCASSLELPEAFFGQGTRLTVV.